This TCR beta chain was captured in a study of post-analysis software for immune sequencing data. Study-level information: Patients had relapsing-remitting, secondary progressive or progressive-relapsing multiple sclerosis; some lacked subtype. General study points: Patients used four to six TRBV segments, including TRBV5-6, TRBV5-1 and TRBV20-1, more often than controls.

As for this clonotype: The antigen is not known.

Germline V CDR1 and CDR2: SQVTM, ANQGSEA. CDR3 length: 14 amino acids. V shed 5 bases and J shed 1 base, with 15 bases lying between them. Each TCR beta cDNA library carried unique molecular identifiers. One entry per CDR3 protein results from TCRdb running MiXCR on the PCR reads. The data hold 400,000 to 500,000 distinct CDR3 sequences, with approximately 42% observed a single time. The J gene is TRBJ2-7, the V gene TRBV29-1; TRBD1 is a possible D gene (6 bases). Sequencing used blood. The sequence was obtained from a girl aged 2 to 9 with multiple sclerosis. The CDR3 spells CSVRTAGQSYEQYF. The CDR3, as DNA: TGCAGCGTTCGAACGGCCGGACAGTCCTACGAGCAGTACTTC.